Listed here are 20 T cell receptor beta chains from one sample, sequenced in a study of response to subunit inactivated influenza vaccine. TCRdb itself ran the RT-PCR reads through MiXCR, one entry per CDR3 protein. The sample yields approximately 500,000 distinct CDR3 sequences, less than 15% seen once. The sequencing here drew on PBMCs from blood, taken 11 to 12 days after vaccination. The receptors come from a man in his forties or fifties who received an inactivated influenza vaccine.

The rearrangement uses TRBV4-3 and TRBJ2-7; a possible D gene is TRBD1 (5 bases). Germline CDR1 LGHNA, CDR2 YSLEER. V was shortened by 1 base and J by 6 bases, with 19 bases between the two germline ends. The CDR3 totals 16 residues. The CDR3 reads CASSQGGLGVSGEQYF. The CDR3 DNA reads TGCGCCAGCAGCCAAGGCGGTCTAGGGGTATCGGGCGAGCAGTACTTC.

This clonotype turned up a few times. The CDR3 nucleotides are TGTGCCAGCAGTTTTTTAAATCCACACAATGAGCAGTTCTTC. As protein: CASSFLNPHNEQFF. The gene calls are TRBV12-3 or TRBV12-4 and TRBJ2-1; D ambiguous. This CDR3 has 14 amino acids. Trimming pared 3 bases from V and 5 bases from J, leaving 11 bases between.

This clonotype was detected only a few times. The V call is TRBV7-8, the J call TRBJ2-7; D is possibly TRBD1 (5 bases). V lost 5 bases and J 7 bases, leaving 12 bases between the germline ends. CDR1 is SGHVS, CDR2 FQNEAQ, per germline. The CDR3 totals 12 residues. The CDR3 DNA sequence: TGTGCCAGCAGCACAGATTCAGGGGAGCAGTACTTC. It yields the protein CASSTDSGEQYF.

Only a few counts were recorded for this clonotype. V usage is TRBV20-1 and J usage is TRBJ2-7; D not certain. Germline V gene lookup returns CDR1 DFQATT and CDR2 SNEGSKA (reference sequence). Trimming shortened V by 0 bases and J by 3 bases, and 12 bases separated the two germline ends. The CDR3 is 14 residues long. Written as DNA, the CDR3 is TGCAGTGCTAGAGATCCTAAGCGTCGCTACGAGCAGTACTTC. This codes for CSARDPKRRYEQYF.

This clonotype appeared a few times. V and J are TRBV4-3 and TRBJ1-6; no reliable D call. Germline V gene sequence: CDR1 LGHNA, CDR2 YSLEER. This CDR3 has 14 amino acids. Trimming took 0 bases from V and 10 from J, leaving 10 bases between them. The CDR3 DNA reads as TGCGCCAGCAGCCAAGACGACGGTATCTCACCCCTCCACTTT. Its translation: CASSQDDGISPLHF.

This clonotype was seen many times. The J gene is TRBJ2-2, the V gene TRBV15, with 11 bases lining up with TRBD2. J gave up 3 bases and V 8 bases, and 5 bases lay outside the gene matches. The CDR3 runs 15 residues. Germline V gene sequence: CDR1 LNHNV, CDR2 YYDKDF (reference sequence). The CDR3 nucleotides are TGTGCCACCTCTTCGGGACTAGCGGACACCGGGGAGCTGTTTTTT. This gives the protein CATSSGLADTGELFF.

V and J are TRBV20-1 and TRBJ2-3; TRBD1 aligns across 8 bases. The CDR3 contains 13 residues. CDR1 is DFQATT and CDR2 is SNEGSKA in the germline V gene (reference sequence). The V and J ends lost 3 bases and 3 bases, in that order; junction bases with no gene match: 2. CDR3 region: CSASGQGTDTQYF. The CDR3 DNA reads TGCAGTGCTAGTGGACAGGGAACAGATACGCAGTATTTT.

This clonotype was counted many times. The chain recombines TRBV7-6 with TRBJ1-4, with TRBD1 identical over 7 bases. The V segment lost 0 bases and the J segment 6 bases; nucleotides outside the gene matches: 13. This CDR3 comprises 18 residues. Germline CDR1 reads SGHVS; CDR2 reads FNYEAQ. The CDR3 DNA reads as TGTGCCAGCAGCTTAGCTTCGAGGGGGCAAGGGACTTATGAAAAACTGTTTTTT. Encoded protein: CASSLASRGQGTYEKLFF. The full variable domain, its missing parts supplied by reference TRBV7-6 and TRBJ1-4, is GAGVSQSPRYKVTKRGQDVALRCDPISGHVSLYWYRQALGQGPEFLTYFNYEAQQDKSGLPNDRFSAERPEGSISTLTIQRTEQRDSAMYRCASSLASRGQGTYEKLFFGSGTQLSVL.

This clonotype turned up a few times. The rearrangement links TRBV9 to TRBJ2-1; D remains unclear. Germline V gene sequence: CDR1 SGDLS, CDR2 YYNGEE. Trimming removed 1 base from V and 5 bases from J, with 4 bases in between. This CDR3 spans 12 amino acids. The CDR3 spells CASSVSDNEQFF. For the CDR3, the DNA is TGTGCCAGCAGCGTATCAGACAATGAGCAGTTCTTC.

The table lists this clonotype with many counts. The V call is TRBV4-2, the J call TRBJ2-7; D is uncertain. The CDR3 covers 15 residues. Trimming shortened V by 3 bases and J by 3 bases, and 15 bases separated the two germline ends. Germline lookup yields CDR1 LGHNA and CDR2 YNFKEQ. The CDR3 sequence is CASSQETTRVYEQYF. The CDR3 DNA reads TGTGCCAGCAGCCAGGAGACCACCCGGGTCTACGAGCAGTACTTC.

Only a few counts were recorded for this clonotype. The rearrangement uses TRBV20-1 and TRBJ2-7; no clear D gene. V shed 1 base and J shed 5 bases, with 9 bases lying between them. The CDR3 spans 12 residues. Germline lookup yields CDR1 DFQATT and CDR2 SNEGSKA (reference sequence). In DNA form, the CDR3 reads TGCAGTGCTAGAGTGGGGTATGACGAGCAGTACTTC. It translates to CSARVGYDEQYF.

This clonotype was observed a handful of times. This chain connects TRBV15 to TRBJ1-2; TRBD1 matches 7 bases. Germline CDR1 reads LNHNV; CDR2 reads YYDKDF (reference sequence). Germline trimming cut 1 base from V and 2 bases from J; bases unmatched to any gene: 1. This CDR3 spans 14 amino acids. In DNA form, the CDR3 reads TGTGCCACCAGCAGAGTGACAGGGAACTATGGCTACACCTTC. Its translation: CATSRVTGNYGYTF.

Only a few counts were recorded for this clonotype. The CDR3 DNA reads TGTGCCAGCAGAAACCAACCCACCGGGGAGCTGTTTTTT. This gives the protein CASRNQPTGELFF. This chain connects TRBV7-2 to TRBJ2-2, with D uncertain. CDR1 is SGHTA and CDR2 is FQGNSA in the germline V gene. This CDR3 is 13 amino acids long. V dropped 6 bases and J dropped 4 bases, with 9 bases sitting between them.

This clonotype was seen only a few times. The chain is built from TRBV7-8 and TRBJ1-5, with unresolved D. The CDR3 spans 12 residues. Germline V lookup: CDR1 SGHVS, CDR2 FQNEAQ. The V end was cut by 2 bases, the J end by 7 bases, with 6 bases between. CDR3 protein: CASSLQRQPQHF. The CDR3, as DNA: TGTGCCAGCAGCTTACAGAGGCAGCCCCAGCATTTT.

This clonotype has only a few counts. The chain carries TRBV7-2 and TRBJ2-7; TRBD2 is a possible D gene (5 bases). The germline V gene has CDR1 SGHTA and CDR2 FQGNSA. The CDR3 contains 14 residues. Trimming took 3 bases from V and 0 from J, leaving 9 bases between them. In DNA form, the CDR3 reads TGTGCCAGCAGCTTGGACTGGTACTCCTACGAGCAGTACTTC. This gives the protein CASSLDWYSYEQYF.

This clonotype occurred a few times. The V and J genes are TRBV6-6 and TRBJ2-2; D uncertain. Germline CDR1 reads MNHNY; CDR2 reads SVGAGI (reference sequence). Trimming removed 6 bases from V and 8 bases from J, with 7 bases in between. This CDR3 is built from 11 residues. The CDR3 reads CASSHKGELFF. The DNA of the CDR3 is TGTGCCAGCAGCCACAAGGGGGAGCTGTTTTTT.

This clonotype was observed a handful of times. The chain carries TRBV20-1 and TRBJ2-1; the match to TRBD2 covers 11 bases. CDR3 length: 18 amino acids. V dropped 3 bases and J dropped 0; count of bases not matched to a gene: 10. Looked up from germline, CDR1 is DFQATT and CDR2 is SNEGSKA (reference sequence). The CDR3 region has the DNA TGCAGTGCTAGCTCTAGCGGGGGGCCTTACGCCTCCTACAATGAGCAGTTCTTC. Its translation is CSASSSGGPYASYNEQFF.

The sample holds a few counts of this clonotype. The CDR3 DNA is TGCAGTGCTCCCGGGACAGGGTGGACTGAAGCTTTCTTT. Translation gives CSAPGTGWTEAFF. J is TRBJ1-1 and V is TRBV20-1; TRBD1 aligns across 9 bases. Per germline, CDR1 DFQATT and CDR2 SNEGSKA (reference sequence). The CDR3 consists of 13 residues. Germline trimming cut 5 bases from V and 5 bases from J; bases unmatched to any gene: 6.

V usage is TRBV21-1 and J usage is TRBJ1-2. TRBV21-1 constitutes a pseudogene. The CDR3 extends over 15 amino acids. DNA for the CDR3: TGTGCCAGCAGCAAAGGAGAGGGAAGAGGCTATGGCTACACCTTC. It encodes CASSKGEGRGYGYTF.

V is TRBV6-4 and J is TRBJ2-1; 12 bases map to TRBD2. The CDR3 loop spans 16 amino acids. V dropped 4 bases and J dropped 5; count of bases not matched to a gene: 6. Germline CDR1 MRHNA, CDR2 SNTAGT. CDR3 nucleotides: TGTGCCAGCAGTGCCGAACTAGCGGGGGGCAACAATGAGCAGTTCTTC. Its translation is CASSAELAGGNNEQFF.